The present T cell receptor (beta chain) was sequenced within a study of regulatory T cells in long-lasting Graves disease (dated by TCRdb to the early 2020s). At the level of the whole study: In the newly diagnosed Graves' disease group, patients had been taking antithyroid drugs for less than 3 months. TCR sequencing covered some 13 persistent and 20 or so newly diagnosed Graves' disease patients, about 35 samples in total. The study was conducted in China and was registered as a clinical trial. Patients with persistent Graves' disease were compared with patients with newly diagnosed Graves' disease using TCR sequencing and RNA sequencing of peripheral blood.

Libraries were prepared through multiplex PCR. Sequenced using an Illumina HiSeq 4000. CDR3 regions were amplified by Arm-PCR with iRepertoire HTBI primers to construct TCR beta libraries. Before sequencing, the PCR products went through gel purification. In the source study's methods: Gene usage analysis of CDR3 amino acid clonotypes relied on the 62 TRBV and 13 to 15 TRBJ segments identified across samples. COPE and FqMerger were used to merge filtered high-quality paired reads into contigs. Contigs were aligned with BLAST to IMGT TRBV, TRBD and TRBJ reference genes, and CDR3 was defined per IMGT. Any clonotype with a frequency above 0.1% was counted as a highly expanded clone. Shannon entropy served as the measure of repertoire diversity, while the Gini coefficient captured V-J evenness. Clonotypes shared by more than one individual were considered public. TCRdb cleaned the public reads at Q25 with fastp, built clones with MiXCR and kept in-frame beta chains. Each record represents a unique CDR3 protein, reported with the most common genes and DNA among its rows. The V and J calls and clone size are TCRdb's, not the authors'. The sample table shows some 350,000 distinct CDR3 sequences, and roughly 16% are seen once. The leading ten clones occupy 20% of the sample.

General study outcomes and caveats: Compared with newly diagnosed patients, patients with persistent Graves' disease had lower TCR Shannon entropy and fewer highly expanded clones, which suggests clonal expansion. A larger number of public clonotypes was shared among persistent patients (2,741) than among newly diagnosed patients (approximately 1,000). The small sample size was acknowledged by the authors as a limitation that may reduce accuracy. Persistent disease showed preferential use of TRBV28, TRBJ1-2 and TRBJ2-5, whereas newly diagnosed disease favored TRBV20-1 and TRBJ2-1. Peripheral blood alone was examined, since thyroid tissue, which constituted the primary lesion, could not be accessed. Sequencing and analysis were restricted to the TCR beta chain.

For CDR1 and CDR2, the germline V gene lists SQVTM and ANQGSEA. The CDR3 holds 14 amino acids from the cysteine to the phenylalanine. The retained sequence is limited to the CDR3, 42 bases, with the frame set at the first base. The junction shows trimming of 5 bases on V and 6 bases on J, and the gene matches do not reach 7 bases of it. This clonotype was detected a few times. The clone's antigen remains unknown. Base qualities are not at hand, and no much larger clone is one base apart. Sample time point, as interpreted from the label and publication: newly diagnosed GD, antithyroid drugs for less than 3 months. RNA was extracted from PBMCs in TRIzol for both TCR sequencing and RNA sequencing. Graves' disease was diagnosed according to American Thyroid Association guidelines. Patients for the study were recruited at an endocrinology department in Xi'an, China. From each patient, approximately 9 milliliters of peripheral blood was collected into an EDTA anticoagulant tube. Ficoll Paque Plus density gradient separation was used to isolate PBMCs, and no additional T cell sorting was done. An Agilent 2100 Bioanalyzer and agarose gel were used to assess RNA quality, and a NanoDrop 2000 was used to measure RNA concentration.

The same data also went into a second study, on T cells in Graves' hyperthyroidism and ophthalmopathy. The second study's paper adds: Graves' hyperthyroidism was defined as stable when no progression to ophthalmopathy occurred over 18 months of follow-up. The hyperthyroidism patients were between 18 and 65 years old and newly diagnosed, with a disease duration of less than 2 months. Any patient with an uncontrolled infection, another autoimmune disease, pregnancy or lactation was excluded. Diagnoses were based on clinical symptoms, serum thyroxine and TRAb, thyroid ultrasound and orbital computed tomography. For the first round of RT-PCR on the TCR CDR3, the HTBI primer set was used together with the Qiagen OneStep RT-PCR kit. Most expanded thyroid clonotypes (frequency above 0.001) were also detected in blood, suggesting blood repertoires may reflect thyroid immune responses. A model built on a 13 V-J signature distinguished ophthalmopathy from stable hyperthyroidism, reaching around 87% sensitivity and around 82% specificity in cross-validation and 80%/75% in testing. In validation, the model predicted progression to ophthalmopathy a median of about 6 months before onset, with approximately 68% sensitivity and nearly 75% specificity. A discovery cohort of roughly 100 patients, about 43 with Graves' ophthalmopathy and 57 with stable Graves' hyperthyroidism, was used to find distinguishing TCR V-J signatures. Whether ophthalmopathy could be predicted prospectively was tested in an independent validation cohort made up of under 20 hyperthyroidism patients plus 17 patients who later progressed to ophthalmopathy. The roughly 94 discovery patients were randomly split 7:3 into training and test sets. In several Graves' hyperthyroidism patients, the study also compared T-cell repertoires from thyroid tissue with T-cell repertoires from blood. Following sampling, methimazole starting at 30 mg daily was given to hyperthyroidism patients, and high-dose intravenous methylprednisolone was given to ophthalmopathy patients. Libraries were constructed in a second round of multiplex PCR, after which size selection and purification were performed. Paired-end sequencing of the libraries was performed with 100 bp reads on an Illumina HiSeq2000. SOAPnuke was used to process the raw data, throwing out any read that contained adapters or uncalled bases, had a mean Phred below 15, or lacked an exact constant-primer or identifier match. COPE v1.2.5 was used to merge the high-quality paired reads, and each unique nucleotide sequence was defined as a clonotype. MiTCR v1.1 was used to align clonotypes to the IMGT TRBV, TRBD and TRBJ reference segments. Only V-J combinations with frequency above 0.0001, covering about 99% of repertoires, were analysed. A TCS score was defined as the ratio between F50 (clonal expansion) and ExV (chaos), using BLOSUM62-based TCRdist between CDR3 peptides within each V-J. Welch's t-statistics and random forest reduced 500 to 550 V-J features to 13, which were used in a naive Bayes classifier (R e1071). No statistical method was used to fix the sample size in advance, and group allocation was not hidden from the investigators. TCR Vbeta CDR3 sequencing of fewer than 150 peripheral blood samples (over 40 ophthalmopathy, some 75 hyperthyroidism and roughly 17 progressor patients) is reported in the paper.

The sequences come from peripheral blood mononuclear cells (PBMCs), collected at new diagnosis, from a patient treated with antithyroid drugs. This sequence was found in a young woman with Graves disease. Donor details come from another sample of the same person, matched by shared clones. This chain joins TRBV29-1 to TRBJ1-4; TRBD1 matches 9 bases in the middle. The sequence in DNA is TGCAGCGTTATTTGGGACAGGGCGGATGAAAAACTGTTTTTT. The encoded protein is CSVIWDRADEKLFF.